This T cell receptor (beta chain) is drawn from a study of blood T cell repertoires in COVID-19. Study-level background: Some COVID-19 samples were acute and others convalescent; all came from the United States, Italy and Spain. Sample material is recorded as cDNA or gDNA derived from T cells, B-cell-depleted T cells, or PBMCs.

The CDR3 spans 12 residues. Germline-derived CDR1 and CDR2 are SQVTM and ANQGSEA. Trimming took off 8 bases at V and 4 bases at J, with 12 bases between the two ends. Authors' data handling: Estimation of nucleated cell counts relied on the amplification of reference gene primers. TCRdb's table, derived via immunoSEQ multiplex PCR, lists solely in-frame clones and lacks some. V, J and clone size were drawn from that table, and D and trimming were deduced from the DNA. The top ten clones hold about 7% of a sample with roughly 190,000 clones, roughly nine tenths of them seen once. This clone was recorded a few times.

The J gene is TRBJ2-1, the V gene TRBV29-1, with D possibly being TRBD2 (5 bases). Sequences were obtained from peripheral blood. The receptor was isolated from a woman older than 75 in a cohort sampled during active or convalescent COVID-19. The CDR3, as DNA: TGCAGCCAACAGCGCGGGTACAATGAGCAGTTCTTC. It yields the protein CSQQRGYNEQFF.